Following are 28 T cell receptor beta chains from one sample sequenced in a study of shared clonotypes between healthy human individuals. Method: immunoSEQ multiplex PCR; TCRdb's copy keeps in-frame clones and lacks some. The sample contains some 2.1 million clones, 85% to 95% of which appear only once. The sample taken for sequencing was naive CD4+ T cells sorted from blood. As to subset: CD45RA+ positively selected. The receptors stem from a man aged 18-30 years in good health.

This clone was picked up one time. CDR3 loop: CASRTANTGELFF. The CDR3 DNA reads as TGTGCCAGCAGAACGGCTAACACCGGGGAGCTGTTTTTT. This sequence joins TRBV7-9 and TRBJ2-2; D is undetermined. The CDR3 is 13 residues long. V lost 6 bases and J lost 2, with 7 bases in between. Germline-derived CDR1 and CDR2 are SEHNR and FQNEAQ (reference sequence).

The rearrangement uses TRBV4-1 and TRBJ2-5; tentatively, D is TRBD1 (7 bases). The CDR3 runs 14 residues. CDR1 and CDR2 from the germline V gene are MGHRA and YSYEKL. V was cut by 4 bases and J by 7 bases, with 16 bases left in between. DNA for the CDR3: TGCGCCAGCAGCCCCAGGGGGGTAGGGGGGACCCAGTACTTC. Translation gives CASSPRGVGGTQYF.

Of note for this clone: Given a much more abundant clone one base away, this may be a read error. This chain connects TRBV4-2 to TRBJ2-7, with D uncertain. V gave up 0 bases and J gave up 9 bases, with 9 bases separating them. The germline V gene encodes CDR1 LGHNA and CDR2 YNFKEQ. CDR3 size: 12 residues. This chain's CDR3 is CASSQDGRWQYF. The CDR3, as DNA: TGTGCCAGCAGCCAAGATGGCCGGTGGCAGTACTTC.

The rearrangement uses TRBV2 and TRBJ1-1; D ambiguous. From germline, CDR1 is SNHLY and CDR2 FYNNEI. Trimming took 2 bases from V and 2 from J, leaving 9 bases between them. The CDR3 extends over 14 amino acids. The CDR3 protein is CASSETGKNTEAFF. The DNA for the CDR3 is TGTGCCAGCAGTGAAACGGGAAAAAACACTGAAGCTTTCTTT.

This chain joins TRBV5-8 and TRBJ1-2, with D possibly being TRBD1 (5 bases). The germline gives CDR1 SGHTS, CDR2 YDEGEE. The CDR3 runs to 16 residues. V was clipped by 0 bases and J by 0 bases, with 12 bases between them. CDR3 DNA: TGTGCCAGCAGCTTGGTACAGGCCGCGTCTAACTATGGCTACACCTTC. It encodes CASSLVQAASNYGYTF.

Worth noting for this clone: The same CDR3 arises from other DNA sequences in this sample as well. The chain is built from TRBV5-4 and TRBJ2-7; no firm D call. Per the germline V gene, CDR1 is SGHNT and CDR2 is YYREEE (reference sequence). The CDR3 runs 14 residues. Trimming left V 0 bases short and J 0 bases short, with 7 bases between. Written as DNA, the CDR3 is TGTGCCAGCAGCTTGGACAGAAGCTCCTACGAGCAGTACTTC. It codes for CASSLDRSSYEQYF.

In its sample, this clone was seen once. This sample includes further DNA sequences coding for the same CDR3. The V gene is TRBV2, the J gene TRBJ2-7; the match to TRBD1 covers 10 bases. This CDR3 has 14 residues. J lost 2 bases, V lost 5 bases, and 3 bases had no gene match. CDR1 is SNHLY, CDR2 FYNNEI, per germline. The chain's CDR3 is CASSRGQGAYEQYF. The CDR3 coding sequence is TGTGCCAGCAGTCGTGGACAGGGGGCCTACGAGCAGTACTTC.

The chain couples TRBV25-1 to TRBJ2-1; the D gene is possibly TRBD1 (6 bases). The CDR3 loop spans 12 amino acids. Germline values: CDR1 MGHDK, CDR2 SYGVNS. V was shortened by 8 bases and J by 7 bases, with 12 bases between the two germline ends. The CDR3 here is CASYRDPNEQFF. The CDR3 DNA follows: TGTGCCAGCTACAGGGACCCTAATGAGCAGTTCTTC.

The CDR3 sequence: CSVGGETGTSQTQYF. CDR3 nucleotides: TGCAGCGTTGGGGGAGAGACAGGTACTAGTCAGACCCAGTACTTC. The chain uses TRBV29-1 and TRBJ2-5; possibly TRBD1 for D (6 bases). The CDR3 has 15 amino acids. CDR1 is SQVTM and CDR2 is ANQGSEA in the germline V gene. V lost 4 bases, J lost 6 bases, and 21 bases lay in between. Full variable domain (missing parts from reference TRBV29-1 and TRBJ2-5): SAVISQKPSRDICQRGTSLTIQCQVDSQVTMMFWYRQQPGQSLTLIATANQGSEATYESGFVIDKFPISRPNLTFSTLTVSNMSPEDSSIYLCSVGGETGTSQTQYFGPGTRLLVL.

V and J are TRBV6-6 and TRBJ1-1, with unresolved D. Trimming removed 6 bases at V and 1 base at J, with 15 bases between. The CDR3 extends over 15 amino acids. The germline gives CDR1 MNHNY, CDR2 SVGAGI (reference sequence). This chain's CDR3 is CASSHGSLGNTEAFF. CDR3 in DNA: TGTGCCAGCAGCCATGGGAGTTTGGGGAACACTGAAGCTTTCTTT.

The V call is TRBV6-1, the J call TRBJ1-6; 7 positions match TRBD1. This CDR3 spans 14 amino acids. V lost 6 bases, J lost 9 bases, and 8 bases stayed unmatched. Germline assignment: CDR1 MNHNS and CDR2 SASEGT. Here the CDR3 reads CASSATGVSSPLHF. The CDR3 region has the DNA TGTGCCAGCAGCGCAACAGGGGTGAGTTCACCCCTCCACTTT.

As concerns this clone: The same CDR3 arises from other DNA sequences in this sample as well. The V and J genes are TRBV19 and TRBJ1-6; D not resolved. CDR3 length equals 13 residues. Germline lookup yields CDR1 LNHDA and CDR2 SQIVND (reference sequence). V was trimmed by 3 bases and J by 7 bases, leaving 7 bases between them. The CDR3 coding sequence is TGTGCCAGTAGTATTCAGGAGAATTCACCCCTCCACTTT. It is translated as CASSIQENSPLHF.

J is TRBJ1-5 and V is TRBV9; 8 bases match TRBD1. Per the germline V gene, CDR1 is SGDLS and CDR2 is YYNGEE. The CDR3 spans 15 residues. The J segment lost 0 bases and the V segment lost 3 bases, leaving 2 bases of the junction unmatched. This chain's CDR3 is CASSAQGASNQPQHF. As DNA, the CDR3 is TGTGCCAGCAGCGCCCAGGGGGCTAGCAATCAGCCCCAGCATTTT.

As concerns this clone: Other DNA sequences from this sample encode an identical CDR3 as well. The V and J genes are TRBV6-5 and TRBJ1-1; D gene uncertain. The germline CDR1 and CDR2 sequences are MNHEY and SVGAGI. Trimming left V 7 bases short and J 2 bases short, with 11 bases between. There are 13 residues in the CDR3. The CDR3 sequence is CASTRTANTEAFF. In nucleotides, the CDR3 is TGTGCCAGCACCAGGACGGCAAACACTGAAGCTTTCTTT.

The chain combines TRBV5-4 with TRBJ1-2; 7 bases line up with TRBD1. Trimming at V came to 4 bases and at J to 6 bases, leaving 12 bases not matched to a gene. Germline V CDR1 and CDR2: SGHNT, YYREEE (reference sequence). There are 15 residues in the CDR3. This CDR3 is CASSANRGAVDGYTF. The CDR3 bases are TGTGCCAGCAGCGCGAACAGGGGCGCCGTGGATGGCTACACCTTC. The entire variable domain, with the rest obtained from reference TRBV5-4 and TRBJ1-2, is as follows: ETGVTQSPTHLIKTRGQQVTLRCSSQSGHNTVSWYQQALGQGPQFIFQYYREEENGRGNFPPRFSGLQFPNYSSELNVNALELDDSALYLCASSANRGAVDGYTFGSGTRLTVV.

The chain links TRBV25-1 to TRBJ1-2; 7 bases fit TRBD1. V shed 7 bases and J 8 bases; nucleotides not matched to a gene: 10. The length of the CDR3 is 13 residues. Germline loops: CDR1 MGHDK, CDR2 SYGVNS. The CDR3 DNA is TGTGCCAGCAACCAGACAGGGCCGTACGGCTACACCTTC. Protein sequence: CASNQTGPYGYTF.

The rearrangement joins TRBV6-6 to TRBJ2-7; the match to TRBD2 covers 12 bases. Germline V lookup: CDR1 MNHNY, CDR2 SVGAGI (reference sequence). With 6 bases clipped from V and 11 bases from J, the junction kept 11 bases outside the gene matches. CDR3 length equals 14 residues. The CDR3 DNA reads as TGTGCCAGCAGCACAACTAGCGGGGGGCCCTCCGAGTACTTC. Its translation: CASSTTSGGPSEYF.

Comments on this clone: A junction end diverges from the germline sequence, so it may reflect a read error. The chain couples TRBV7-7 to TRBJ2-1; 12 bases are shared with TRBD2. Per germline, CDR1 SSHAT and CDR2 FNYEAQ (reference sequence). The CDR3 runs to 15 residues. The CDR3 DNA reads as TGTGCTAGCAGCCGACTAGCGGGAGCTTACAATGAGCAGTTCTTC. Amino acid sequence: CASSRLAGAYNEQFF. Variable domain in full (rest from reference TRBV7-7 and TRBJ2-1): GAGVSQSPRYKVTKRGQDVTLRCDPISSHATLYWYQQALGQGPEFLTYFNYEAQPDKSGLPSDRFSAERPEGSISTLTIQRTEQRDSAMYRCASSRLAGAYNEQFFGPGTRLTVL.

This CDR3 is CASSPGQGAFGETQYF. CDR3 bases: TGTGCCAGCAGCCCGGGACAGGGGGCATTCGGCGAGACCCAGTACTTC. This sequence joins TRBV5-4 and TRBJ2-5, with 12 positions matching TRBD1. Trimming removed 4 bases from V and 5 bases from J; junction bases left unmatched: 9. CDR3 length equals 16 residues. The germline CDR1 and CDR2 sequences are SGHNT and YYREEE (reference sequence).

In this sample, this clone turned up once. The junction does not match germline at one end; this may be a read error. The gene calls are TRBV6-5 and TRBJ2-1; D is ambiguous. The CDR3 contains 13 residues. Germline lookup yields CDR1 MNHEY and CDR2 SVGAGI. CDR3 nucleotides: TGTGCCAGCAGTTACTCCTCCCACAATGAGCAGTTCTTC. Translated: CASSYSSHNEQFF.

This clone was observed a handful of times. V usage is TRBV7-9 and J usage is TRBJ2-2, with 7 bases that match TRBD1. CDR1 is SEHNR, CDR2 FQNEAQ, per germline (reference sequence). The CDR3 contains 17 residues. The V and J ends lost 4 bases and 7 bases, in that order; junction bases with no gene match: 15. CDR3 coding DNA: TGTGCCAGCAGCTACTTTAAACCGACAGGGTTTGTCGGGGAGCTGTTTTTT. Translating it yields CASSYFKPTGFVGELFF.

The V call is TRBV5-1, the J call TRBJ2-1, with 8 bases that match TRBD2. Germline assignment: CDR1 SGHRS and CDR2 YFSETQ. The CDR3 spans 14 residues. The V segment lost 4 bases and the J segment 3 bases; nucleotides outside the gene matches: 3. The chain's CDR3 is CASSPGLVYNEQFF. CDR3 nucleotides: TGCGCCAGCAGCCCGGGACTAGTCTACAATGAGCAGTTCTTC.

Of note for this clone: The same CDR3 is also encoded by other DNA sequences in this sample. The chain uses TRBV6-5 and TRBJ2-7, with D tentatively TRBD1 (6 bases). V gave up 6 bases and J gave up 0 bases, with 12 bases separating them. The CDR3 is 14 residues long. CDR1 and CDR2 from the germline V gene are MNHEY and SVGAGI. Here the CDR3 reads CASSPTGNSYEQYF. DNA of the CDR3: TGTGCCAGCAGCCCAACAGGGAACTCCTACGAGCAGTACTTC.

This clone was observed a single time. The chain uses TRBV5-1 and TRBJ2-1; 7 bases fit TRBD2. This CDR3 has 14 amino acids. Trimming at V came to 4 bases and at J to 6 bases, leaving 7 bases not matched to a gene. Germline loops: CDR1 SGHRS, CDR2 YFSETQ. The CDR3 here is CASSPRRGFNEQFF. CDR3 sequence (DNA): TGCGCCAGCAGCCCACGGCGGGGGTTCAATGAGCAGTTCTTC.

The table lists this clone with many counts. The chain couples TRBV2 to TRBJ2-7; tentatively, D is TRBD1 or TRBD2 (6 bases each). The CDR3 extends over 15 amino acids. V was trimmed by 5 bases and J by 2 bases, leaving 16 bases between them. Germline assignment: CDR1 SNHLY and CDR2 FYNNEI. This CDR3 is CASSPRGALAYEQYF. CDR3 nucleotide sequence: TGTGCCAGCAGTCCTAGGGGGGCCCTAGCCTACGAGCAGTACTTC.

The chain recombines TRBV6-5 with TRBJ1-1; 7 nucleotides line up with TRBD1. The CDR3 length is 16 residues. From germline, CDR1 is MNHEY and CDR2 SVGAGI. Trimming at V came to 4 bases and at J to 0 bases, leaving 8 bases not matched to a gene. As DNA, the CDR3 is TGTGCCAGCAGTTCCCGGGACAGTGAATTGAACACTGAAGCTTTCTTT. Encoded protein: CASSSRDSELNTEAFF.

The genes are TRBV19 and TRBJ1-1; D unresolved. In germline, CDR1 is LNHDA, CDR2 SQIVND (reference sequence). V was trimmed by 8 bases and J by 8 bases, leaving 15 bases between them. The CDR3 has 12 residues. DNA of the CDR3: TGTGCCAGTCGACCAAGGGCCGGGGAAGCTTTCTTT. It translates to CASRPRAGEAFF.

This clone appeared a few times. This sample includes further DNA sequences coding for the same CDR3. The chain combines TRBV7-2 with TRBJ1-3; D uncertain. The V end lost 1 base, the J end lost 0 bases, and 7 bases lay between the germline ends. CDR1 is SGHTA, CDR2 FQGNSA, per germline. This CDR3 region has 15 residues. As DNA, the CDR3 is TGTGCCAGCAGCTTAGATGGGAGCTCTGGAAACACCATATATTTT. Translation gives CASSLDGSSGNTIYF.